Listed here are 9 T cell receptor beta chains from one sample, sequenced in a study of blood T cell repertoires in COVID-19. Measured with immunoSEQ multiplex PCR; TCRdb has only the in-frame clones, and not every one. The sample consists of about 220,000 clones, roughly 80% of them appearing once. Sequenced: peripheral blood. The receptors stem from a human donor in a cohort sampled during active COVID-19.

The CDR3 sequence: CASSRRGQPQHF. The CDR3 nucleotides read TGTGCCAGTAGTCGCCGGGGTCAGCCCCAGCATTTT. The J gene is TRBJ1-5, the V gene TRBV19; no firm D call. The CDR3 is 12 amino acids. Germline V gene lookup returns CDR1 LNHDA and CDR2 SQIVND (reference sequence). Trimming shortened V by 5 bases and J by 6 bases, and 8 bases separated the two germline ends.

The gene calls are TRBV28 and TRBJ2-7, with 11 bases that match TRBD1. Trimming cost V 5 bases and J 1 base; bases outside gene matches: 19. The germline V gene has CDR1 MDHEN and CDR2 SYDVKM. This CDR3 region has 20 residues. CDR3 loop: CASSLPGTGGGGETSYEQYF. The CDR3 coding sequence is TGTGCCAGCAGTCTACCCGGGACAGGGGGAGGAGGGGAGACTTCCTACGAGCAGTACTTC.

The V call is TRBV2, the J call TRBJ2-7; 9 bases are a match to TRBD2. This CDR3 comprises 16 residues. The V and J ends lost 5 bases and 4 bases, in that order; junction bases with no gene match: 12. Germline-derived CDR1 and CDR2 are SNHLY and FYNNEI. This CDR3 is CASSHQREVRVYEQYF. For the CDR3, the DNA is TGTGCCAGCAGTCACCAGCGGGAGGTAAGGGTGTACGAGCAGTACTTC.

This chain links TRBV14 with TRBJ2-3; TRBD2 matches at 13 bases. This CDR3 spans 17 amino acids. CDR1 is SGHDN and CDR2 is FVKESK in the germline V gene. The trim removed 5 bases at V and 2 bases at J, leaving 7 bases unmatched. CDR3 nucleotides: TGTGCCAGCAGCACCCGACTAGCGGGAGGCCCCACAGATACGCAGTATTTT. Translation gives CASSTRLAGGPTDTQYF.

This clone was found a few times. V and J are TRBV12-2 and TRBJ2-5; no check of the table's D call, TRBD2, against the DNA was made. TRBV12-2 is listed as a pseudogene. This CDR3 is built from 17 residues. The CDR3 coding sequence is TGTGCAAGTCGCCCAGCGGGAGTGGGGGATAGAGGGGAGACCCAGTACTTC. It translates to CASRPAGVGDRGETQYF.

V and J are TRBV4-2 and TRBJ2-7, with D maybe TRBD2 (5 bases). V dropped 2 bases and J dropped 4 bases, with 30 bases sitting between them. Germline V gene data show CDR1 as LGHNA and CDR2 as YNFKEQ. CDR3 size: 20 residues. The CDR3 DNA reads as TGTGCCAGCAGCCAACGCTTAGAAAGTCCAGCGGTACCAACCTATTACGAGCAGTACTTC. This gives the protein CASSQRLESPAVPTYYEQYF.

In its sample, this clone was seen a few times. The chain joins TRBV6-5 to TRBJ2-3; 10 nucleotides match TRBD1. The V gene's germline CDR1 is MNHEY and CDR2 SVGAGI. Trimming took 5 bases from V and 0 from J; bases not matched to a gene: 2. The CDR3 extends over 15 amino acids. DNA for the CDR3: TGTGCCAGCAGTAGGGACAGGGGAAGCACAGATACGCAGTATTTT. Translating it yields CASSRDRGSTDTQYF.

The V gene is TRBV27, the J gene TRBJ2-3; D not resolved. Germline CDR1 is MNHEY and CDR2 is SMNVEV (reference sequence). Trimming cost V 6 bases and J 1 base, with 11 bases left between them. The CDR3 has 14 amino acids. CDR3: CASRSRLGTDTQYF. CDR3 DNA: TGTGCCAGCAGGAGCCGTCTGGGCACAGATACGCAGTATTTT.

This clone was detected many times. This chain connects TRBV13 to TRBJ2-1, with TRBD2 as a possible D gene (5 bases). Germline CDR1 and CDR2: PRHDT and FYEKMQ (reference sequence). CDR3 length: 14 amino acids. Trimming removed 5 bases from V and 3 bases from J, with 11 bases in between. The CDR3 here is CASSPGELYNEQFF. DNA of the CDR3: TGTGCCAGCAGCCCTGGGGAGCTCTACAATGAGCAGTTCTTC.